Below, one T cell receptor (beta chain) is given with its context. As processed by the authors: Amplified reference gene primers provided the basis for estimating nucleated cell counts. The table came from immunoSEQ multiplex PCR; TCRdb's copy has only in-frame clones and leaves some out. For V, J and clone size, that table is used; D and trimming come from the DNA. The data show under 300,000 clones, around 90% seen once. This specimen belongs to a study of blood T cell repertoires in COVID-19. About the research overall: The United States, Italy and Spain provided the acute and convalescent COVID-19 samples. PBMCs, B-cell-depleted T cells, or T cells were the source of the cDNA or gDNA that made up the material.

V shed 4 bases, J shed 3 bases, and the junction held 11 bases outside the gene matches. Germline assignment: CDR1 MGHRA and CDR2 YSYEKL. The CDR3 is 16 amino acids. Recruited during active infection, patients (from Seattle) were subsequently followed longitudinally. The V gene is TRBV4-1, the J gene TRBJ1-2; TRBD1 aligns across 7 bases. Sequenced input: peripheral blood. The clonotype comes from a man aged 30-40 years with COVID-19, enrolled during active disease. The CDR3 sequence: CASSRDPGQLYYGYTF. DNA of the CDR3: TGCGCCAGCAGCCGAGATCCGGGACAGTTATACTATGGCTACACCTTC.